Listed here are 23 T cell receptor beta chains from one sample, sequenced in a study of graft-versus-host responses after intestinal transplantation. Some clones are missing from TCRdb's copy, which holds only in-frame ones; the method was immunoSEQ multiplex PCR. In the table there are about 45,000 clones, around nine tenths of which are singletons. This specimen consisted of PBMCs, obtained 524 days after transplant. These receptors originate from a human patient who received an intestinal transplant, so some T cells may come from the graft donor.

This clone was counted a single time. The gene calls are TRBV15 and TRBJ2-1; TRBD1 agrees at 8 bases. J lost 4 bases, V lost 3 bases, and 5 bases had no gene match. CDR3 length: 15 residues. Germline assignment: CDR1 LNHNV and CDR2 YYDKDF (reference sequence). CDR3 protein: CATSRRTGLYNEQFF. CDR3 DNA: TGTGCCACCAGCAGGAGGACAGGGTTATACAATGAGCAGTTCTTC.

This clone appeared a single time. This chain's CDR3 is CASSLLLGQGQETQYF. CDR3 nucleotides: TGTGCCAGCAGCTTATTGTTAGGACAGGGGCAAGAGACCCAGTACTTC. V usage is TRBV7-9 and J usage is TRBJ2-5, with 9 bases that match TRBD1. The CDR3 spans 16 residues. Unmatched junction bases numbered 6, after V lost 2 bases and J lost 2 bases. Germline V gene lookup returns CDR1 SEHNR and CDR2 FQNEAQ (reference sequence).

This chain uses TRBV5-1 with TRBJ2-3; 10 bases match TRBD2. This CDR3 contains 14 residues. V lost 8 bases and J lost 2; bases outside the gene matches: 5. Germline CDR1 is SGHRS and CDR2 is YFSETQ. CDR3 residues: CASTLAGDTDTQYF. DNA of the CDR3: TGCGCCAGTACCCTAGCGGGAGACACAGATACGCAGTATTTT.

Concerning this clone: A read error may account for a junction end that differs from germline. This CDR3 is also generated by other DNA sequences in the sample. This rearrangement joins TRBV15 to TRBJ2-3, with 9 bases identical to TRBD2. This CDR3 comprises 15 residues. Germline V gene sequence: CDR1 LNHNV, CDR2 YYDKDF (reference sequence). The CDR3 loop is CATSGGTSWTDTQYF. CDR3 DNA: TGCGCCACCAGCGGAGGGACTAGCTGGACAGATACGCAGTATTTT.

The chain recombines TRBV28 with TRBJ2-5; 8 bases agree with TRBD1. There are 15 residues in the CDR3. Germline trimming cut 4 bases from V and 5 bases from J; bases unmatched to any gene: 9. Germline V gives CDR1 MDHEN, CDR2 SYDVKM. The CDR3 loop reads CASSWGRGRGETQYF. The CDR3, as DNA: TGTGCCAGCAGTTGGGGCAGGGGGCGTGGGGAGACCCAGTACTTC.

The chain uses TRBV6-6 and TRBJ2-1, with D possibly being TRBD1 or TRBD2 (5 bases each). Looked up from germline, CDR1 is MNHNY and CDR2 is SVGAGI (reference sequence). Trimming left V 2 bases short and J 7 bases short, with 6 bases between. The CDR3 has 12 amino acids. CDR3 sequence (DNA): TGTGCCAGCAGTTACGAGGGGAATGAGCAGTTCTTC. It encodes CASSYEGNEQFF.

In this sample, this clone turned up a few times. This chain uses TRBV29-1 with TRBJ1-1, with a weak D call TRBD1 (6 bases). V shed 3 bases and J shed 1 base, with 12 bases lying between them. The CDR3 extends over 14 amino acids. Looked up from germline, CDR1 is SQVTM and CDR2 is ANQGSEA. The CDR3 DNA sequence: TGCAGCGTTGACCAATTGACAGGGAACACTGAAGCTTTCTTT. Residues: CSVDQLTGNTEAFF. Based on the CDR3 plus reference TRBV29-1 and TRBJ1-1, the full variable domain is SAVISQKPSRDICQRGTSLTIQCQVDSQVTMMFWYRQQPGQSLTLIATANQGSEATYESGFVIDKFPISRPNLTFSTLTVSNMSPEDSSIYLCSVDQLTGNTEAFFGQGTRLTVV.

This chain connects TRBV11-2 to TRBJ1-4, with 12 bases identical to TRBD1. Germline values: CDR1 SGHAT, CDR2 FQNNGV. V gave up 2 bases and J gave up 6 bases; unmatched junction bases: 13. The CDR3 has 19 residues. The CDR3 coding sequence is TGTGCCAGCAGCTTACGGGGGACAGGGGGCATCAGGTGGGATGAAAAACTGTTTTTT. This translates into CASSLRGTGGIRWDEKLFF.

The gene calls are TRBV19 and TRBJ2-4; D unclear. This CDR3 region has 16 residues. The ends were cut back, 8 bases at V and 0 bases at J, with 17 bases in the middle. Germline CDR1 and CDR2: LNHDA and SQIVND (reference sequence). The CDR3 nucleotides read TGTGCCAGTCTTTATGGCGCAACCAGAGCCAAAAACATTCAGTACTTC. Protein product: CASLYGATRAKNIQYF.

This clone was detected only once. The V and J genes are TRBV5-1 and TRBJ2-7, with 8 bases that match TRBD2. After removal of 6 bases from V and 3 bases from J, the junction contained 14 bases not matched to a gene. Germline assignment: CDR1 SGHRS and CDR2 YFSETQ. This CDR3 region has 16 residues. The CDR3 spells CASTLGPGLVGYEQYF. The CDR3 coding sequence is TGCGCCAGCACCCTGGGGCCGGGACTAGTGGGCTACGAGCAGTACTTC.

Regarding this clone: Other DNA sequences within the sample encode an identical CDR3. The gene calls are TRBV10-3 and TRBJ1-4; no definite D call. The germline CDR1 and CDR2 sequences are ENHRY and SYGVKD. The CDR3 runs 13 residues. V lost 3 bases, J lost 4 bases, and 6 bases lay in between. CDR3 sequence reads: CAISDGINEKLFF. In DNA, the CDR3 is TGTGCCATCAGTGACGGCATTAATGAAAAACTGTTTTTT.

This clone was picked up one time. This chain links TRBV15 with TRBJ2-1, with 10 nucleotides matching TRBD2. Germline values: CDR1 LNHNV, CDR2 YYDKDF (reference sequence). The CDR3 is 16 amino acids. Trimming cost V 5 bases and J 7 bases; bases outside gene matches: 11. The CDR3 region is CATSRRPSGSSNEQFF. In DNA, the CDR3 is TGTGCCACCAGCCGCCGTCCTAGCGGGAGTTCGAATGAGCAGTTCTTC.

This clone was recorded only once. The chain employs TRBV14 and TRBJ2-7; tentative D call: TRBD2 (5 bases). The germline V and J ends were trimmed by 3 bases and 5 bases, with 23 bases remaining between them. The germline CDR1 and CDR2 sequences are SGHDN and FVKESK. The CDR3 runs 17 residues. CDR3 protein: CASSHSPFGIGLNEQYF. In DNA, the CDR3 is TGTGCCAGCAGCCATTCGCCTTTCGGGATAGGACTTAACGAGCAGTACTTC. The variable domain in full, completed from reference TRBV14 and TRBJ2-7, reads EAGVTQFPSHSVIEKGQTVTLRCDPISGHDNLYWYRRVMGKEIKFLLHFVKESKQDESGMPNNRFLAERTGGTYSTLKVQPAELEDSGVYFCASSHSPFGIGLNEQYFGPGTRLTVT.

The rearrangement uses TRBV7-9 and TRBJ1-6; 8 bases fit TRBD1. The CDR3 sequence is 15 residues long. The V gene's germline CDR1 is SEHNR and CDR2 FQNEAQ (reference sequence). Trimming took 2 bases from V and 7 from J; bases not matched to a gene: 4. CDR3 region: CASSLHRDRNSPLHF. The DNA of the CDR3 is TGTGCCAGCAGCTTACACCGGGACAGGAATTCACCCCTCCACTTT. The full variable domain, rest sourced from reference TRBV7-9 and TRBJ1-6, is DTGVSQNPRHKITKRGQNVTFRCDPISEHNRLYWYRQTLGQGPEFLTYFQNEAQLEKSRLLSDRFSAERPKGSFSTLEIQRTEQGDSAMYLCASSLHRDRNSPLHFGNGTRLTVT.

V and J are TRBV19 and TRBJ1-3; D is uncertain. Trimming left V 9 bases short and J 2 bases short, with 8 bases between. The CDR3 sequence is 12 residues long. Per germline, CDR1 LNHDA and CDR2 SQIVND (reference sequence). CDR3 DNA: TGTGCCAGCAGGACCGCTGGAAACACCATATATTTT. The encoded protein is CASRTAGNTIYF.

The genes are TRBV11-3 and TRBJ2-2, with 7 bases matching TRBD1. Germline V CDR1 and CDR2: SGHNT, YENEEA. The V segment lost 3 bases and the J segment 4 bases; nucleotides outside the gene matches: 8. This CDR3 comprises 16 residues. CDR3 sequence: CASSLLTGVRTGELFF. In DNA, the CDR3 is TGTGCCAGCAGCTTGCTAACAGGGGTACGCACCGGGGAGCTGTTTTTT.

The chain joins TRBV5-6 to TRBJ1-4; D unclear. With 2 bases removed from V and 8 bases from J, the gap between germline ends came to 13 bases. The CDR3 covers 14 residues. Germline V CDR1 and CDR2: SGHDT, YYEEEE. The CDR3 is CASSFLGAREKLFF. The CDR3 nucleotides read TGTGCCAGCAGCTTTCTTGGAGCGCGGGAAAAACTGTTTTTT.

The V call is TRBV6-5, the J call TRBJ1-2; D is undetermined. Trimming took 0 bases from V and 7 from J, leaving 12 bases between them. The CDR3 contains 14 residues. Germline assignment: CDR1 MNHEY and CDR2 SVGAGI. The CDR3 is CASSYSRREGGYTF. The CDR3, as DNA: TGTGCCAGCAGTTACTCGAGGAGAGAAGGTGGCTACACCTTC.

The chain links TRBV19 to TRBJ1-4, with D possibly being TRBD1 (5 bases). Germline V gene data show CDR1 as LNHDA and CDR2 as SQIVND (reference sequence). V lost 5 bases and J lost 5, with 6 bases in between. The CDR3 consists of 12 residues. CDR3 amino acids: CASSRQNEKLFF. The CDR3 bases are TGTGCCAGTAGTCGACAGAATGAAAAACTGTTTTTT.

DNA of the CDR3: TGTGCCAGCAGCTTGGCTACGGGGGTGGTGAGCAATCAGCCCCAGCATTTT. Its translation is CASSLATGVVSNQPQHF. The genes are TRBV5-5 and TRBJ1-5; possible D gene TRBD1, 5 bases. Per germline, CDR1 SGHKS and CDR2 YYEKEE (reference sequence). The CDR3 is 17 residues long. Between the trimmed V and J ends, which lost 0 bases and 1 base, there was a span of 14 bases.

The CDR3 sequence is CASSSLGSGNYTGELFF. As DNA, the CDR3 is TGTGCCAGCAGCAGTCTTGGGAGCGGCAACTACACCGGGGAGCTGTTTTTT. J is TRBJ2-2 and V is TRBV21-1; no check of the table's D call, TRBD2, against the DNA was made. TRBV21-1 is described as a pseudogene. The CDR3 has 17 residues.

This rearrangement joins TRBV7-2 to TRBJ1-2, with 9 positions matching TRBD1. Per germline, CDR1 SGHTA and CDR2 FQGNSA. J was trimmed by 6 bases and V by 5 bases; bases with no gene match: 7. This CDR3 is built from 14 residues. In nucleotides, the CDR3 is TGTGCCAGCAGCCTGGACAGGGGCCGTAATGGCTACACCTTC. Its translation: CASSLDRGRNGYTF.

The rearrangement joins TRBV27 to TRBJ2-5, with D perhaps being TRBD1 or TRBD2 (7 bases each). This CDR3 contains 13 residues. The V and J ends lost 7 bases and 5 bases respectively, with 14 bases between them. CDR1 and CDR2 from the germline V gene are MNHEY and SMNVEV (reference sequence). For the CDR3, the DNA is TGTGCCAGCAAGGGGAGGGGGCATGAGACCCAGTACTTC. Protein product: CASKGRGHETQYF.